This TCR beta chain was captured in a study of control samples from healthy donors and cancer patients. Germline V gene sequence: CDR1 KGHSH, CDR2 LQKENI. The ends were cut back, 0 bases at V and 0 bases at J, with 4 bases in the middle. The CDR3 has 14 residues. Repertoires were generated with immunoSEQ multiplex PCR, while TCRdb's copy carries only in-frame clones and drops some. The repertoire holds about 120,000 clones, with approximately 88% as singletons. The TCR sequence derives from a man aged 35 to 55 in good health. The chain joins TRBV18 to TRBJ2-3; unclear D gene. Sequenced material: blood. In DNA, the CDR3 is TGTGCCAGCTCACCACCACTTAGCACAGATACGCAGTATTTT. It codes for CASSPPLSTDTQYF. Filled out from reference TRBV18 and TRBJ2-3, the complete variable domain reads NAGVMQNPRHLVRRRGQEARLRCSPMKGHSHVYWYRQLPEEGLKFMVYLQKENIIDESGMPKERFSAEFPKEGPSILRIQQVVRGDSAAYFCASSPPLSTDTQYFGPGTRLTVL.